This T cell receptor (beta chain) was recovered during a study of T cell responses to AZD1222 COVID-19 vaccine. Data came from immunoSEQ multiplex PCR; TCRdb stores just in-frame clones and leaves some out. The table records around 270,000 clones, 90% to 95% of them present only once. Concerning this clone: The target antigen is unknown.

Notes on the study in general: Close to half of spike-specific TCRs reportedly recognize unmutated variant regions. Clonal diversity was possibly underestimated, and the donors were mostly white British, with more females. Baseline serostatus was positive in only a handful of AZD1222 recipients. An increase in Spike-specific TCR breadth and depth was observed after two AZD1222 doses.

The CDR3 consists of 15 residues. The junction had 6 bases not matched to a gene; V was cut back by 4 bases and J by 3 bases. CDR1 and CDR2 (germline): SNHLY, FYNNEI. This sample comprised peripheral blood, obtained 28 days after the second AZD1222 dose. The source is an adult who received the AZD1222 COVID-19 vaccine. The genes are TRBV2 and TRBJ2-1, with 7 bases aligning to TRBD2. The CDR3 here is CASSGGRGNYNEQFF. The CDR3 DNA follows: TGTGCCAGCAGTGGTGGGAGGGGAAACTACAATGAGCAGTTCTTC.